The 6 T cell receptor beta chains reported below all come from one sample, sequenced in a study of shared clonotypes between healthy human individuals. Sequencing used immunoSEQ multiplex PCR; TCRdb keeps in-frame clones, though not all of them. The sample lists about 1.5 million clones, around 98% seen once, with 0.4% to 0.55% in the top ten. The sample taken for sequencing was naive CD4+ T cells sorted from blood. As to subset: CD45RA+ positively selected. These receptors originate from a man younger than 45 in good health.

The J gene is TRBJ2-1, the V gene TRBV5-1; 7 positions match TRBD1. The CDR3 is made up of 16 amino acids. Germline assignment: CDR1 SGHRS and CDR2 YFSETQ. The junction had 6 bases not matched to a gene; V was cut back by 0 bases and J by 3 bases. The CDR3 sequence is CASSLGPGQLYNEQFF. The CDR3 coding sequence is TGCGCCAGCAGCTTGGGACCGGGACAGCTCTACAATGAGCAGTTCTTC.

V is TRBV27 and J is TRBJ1-3; 8 positions agree with TRBD1. With V trimmed by 8 bases and J by 0 bases, 9 bases remained unmatched. The germline gives CDR1 MNHEY, CDR2 SMNVEV (reference sequence). This CDR3 region has 16 residues. CDR3 amino acids: CASGPAGGISGNTIYF. The CDR3 DNA is TGTGCCAGCGGTCCTGCAGGGGGCATCTCTGGAAACACCATATATTTT.

The chain couples TRBV11-2 to TRBJ2-7; 8 bases map to TRBD2. The germline CDR1 and CDR2 sequences are SGHAT and FQNNGV. CDR3 length equals 15 residues. The trim removed 5 bases at V and 3 bases at J, leaving 9 bases unmatched. The CDR3 DNA sequence: TGTGCCAGCAGCCCCACCGGGACTAGGGTCTACGAGCAGTACTTC. Translated, it gives CASSPTGTRVYEQYF.

The gene calls are TRBV28 and TRBJ2-1, with D possibly TRBD1 on 5 matching bases. CDR3 length equals 10 residues. Germline V gives CDR1 MDHEN, CDR2 SYDVKM. V lost 5 bases to trimming and J lost 9 bases, with 5 bases between them. DNA for the CDR3: TGTGCCAGCAGTAGGGGTGAGCAGTTCTTC. Amino acid sequence: CASSRGEQFF. Full variable domain (missing parts from reference TRBV28 and TRBJ2-1): DVKVTQSSRYLVKRTGEKVFLECVQDMDHENMFWYRQDPGLGLRLIYFSYDVKMKEKGDIPEGYSVSREKKERFSLILESASTNQTSMYLCASSRGEQFFGPGTRLTVL.

The chain joins TRBV11-2 to TRBJ2-3; TRBD1 agrees at 8 bases. The length of the CDR3 is 14 residues. The V gene's germline CDR1 is SGHAT and CDR2 FQNNGV. The ends lost 6 bases at V and 6 bases at J; junction bases unmatched: 8. The CDR3 protein is CASRTTGGLDTQYF. The CDR3 nucleotides are TGTGCCAGCAGAACAACAGGGGGATTGGATACGCAGTATTTT.

CDR3 nucleotides: TGCGCCAGCAGCTTAGGGACAGCAATCACAGATACGCAGTATTTT. Its translation is CASSLGTAITDTQYF. This chain connects TRBV5-1 to TRBJ2-3; 7 bases are a match to TRBD1. The CDR3 runs to 15 residues. With V trimmed by 2 bases and J by 2 bases, 5 bases remained unmatched. Germline lookup yields CDR1 SGHRS and CDR2 YFSETQ.